This T cell receptor (beta chain) was sequenced in a study of blood T cells in healthy people across ages. The use of a sample-barcoded 5' primer and a J-beta primer mix characterized a second PCR of about 7 to 12 cycles. Each cDNA was tagged by a template-switch adaptor containing 12 random nucleotides. Via MiXCR, TCRdb re-called the 5' RACE reads, giving one row per CDR3 protein. The table shows about 1.4 million distinct CDR3 sequences, with 55% to 75% occurring only once. Study-wide results and caveats: Diversity of TCR beta per million T cells declined in a roughly linear way with age.

This CDR3 has 15 residues. After removal of 2 bases from V and 3 bases from J, the junction contained 7 bases not matched to a gene. The germline gives CDR1 DFQATT, CDR2 SNEGSKA (reference sequence). Remarks on this clonotype: Its antigen remains unknown.

This sequence joins TRBV20-1 and TRBJ2-3, with 8 bases aligning to TRBD2. Sequencing used blood. This receptor was taken from a man aged 18 to 29 in good health. CDR3 sequence reads: CSARSAAGGTDTQYF. In nucleotides, the CDR3 is TGCAGTGCTAGAAGTGCGGCGGGAGGAACAGATACGCAGTATTTT.